The 8 T cell receptor beta chains given below trace back to one sample, sequenced in a study of response to subunit inactivated influenza vaccine. TCRdb reprocessed the RT-PCR reads with MiXCR, giving one entry per CDR3 protein. Among roughly 700,000 distinct CDR3 sequences listed, 14% were seen once. The input for sequencing was PBMCs from blood, taken about 14 days before vaccination. Every receptor here comes from a man aged 50 to 60 who received an inactivated influenza vaccine.

The table lists this clonotype with a few counts. This chain links TRBV7-2 with TRBJ2-7; no clear D. The germline CDR1 and CDR2 sequences are SGHTA and FQGNSA. This CDR3 has 15 residues. Trimming stripped 0 bases from V and 2 bases from J, with 11 bases between. The CDR3 DNA follows: TGTGCCAGCAGCTTAGCGGATTTGGGTCCCTACGAGCAGTACTTC. Its translation: CASSLADLGPYEQYF. The full variable domain, its missing parts supplied by reference TRBV7-2 and TRBJ2-7, is GAGVSQSPSNKVTEKGKDVELRCDPISGHTALYWYRQSLGQGLEFLIYFQGNSAPDKSGLPSDRFSAERTGGSVSTLTIQRTQQEDSAVYLCASSLADLGPYEQYFGPGTRLTVT.

CDR3 bases: TGTGCCAGCAGCCAGGCCGGGACAGGGAGGAACAATGAGCAGTTCTTC. Encoded protein: CASSQAGTGRNNEQFF. The chain uses TRBV7-8 and TRBJ2-1; 9 positions match TRBD1. The CDR3 length is 16 residues. Trimming removed 5 bases from V and 5 bases from J; junction bases left unmatched: 10. Germline lookup yields CDR1 SGHVS and CDR2 FQNEAQ.

Only a few counts were recorded for this clonotype. The gene calls are TRBV27 and TRBJ1-1; 7 bases fit TRBD1. This CDR3 has 14 residues. Germline V gives CDR1 MNHEY, CDR2 SMNVEV (reference sequence). V gave up 7 bases and J gave up 1 base; unmatched junction bases: 6. This chain's CDR3 is CASKRTGSNTEAFF. CDR3 nucleotides: TGTGCCAGCAAGCGGACAGGCTCGAACACTGAAGCTTTCTTT.

This clonotype came up many times. This chain joins TRBV14 and TRBJ2-1, with no clear D. The CDR3 has 16 amino acids. Germline assignment: CDR1 SGHDN and CDR2 FVKESK. Trimming left V 0 bases short and J 0 bases short, with 9 bases between. CDR3 nucleotide sequence: TGTGCCAGCAGCCAAGATCTCGTGAGCTCCTACAATGAGCAGTTCTTC. This gives the protein CASSQDLVSSYNEQFF.

The genes are TRBV7-9 and TRBJ1-1, with unresolved D. Germline assignment: CDR1 SEHNR and CDR2 FQNEAQ (reference sequence). This CDR3 spans 15 amino acids. The germline V and J ends were trimmed by 6 bases and 1 base, with 15 bases remaining between them. The CDR3 bases are TGTGCCAGCAGGCCTCCGAATGGCCGGAACACTGAAGCTTTCTTT. It is translated as CASRPPNGRNTEAFF. Filled out from reference TRBV7-9 and TRBJ1-1, the complete variable domain reads DTGVSQNPRHKITKRGQNVTFRCDPISEHNRLYWYRQTLGQGPEFLTYFQNEAQLEKSRLLSDRFSAERPKGSFSTLEIQRTEQGDSAMYLCASRPPNGRNTEAFFGQGTRLTVV.

V and J are TRBV4-3 and TRBJ2-2; the D call may be TRBD1 or TRBD2 (5 bases each). The CDR3 is made up of 17 amino acids. Germline CDR1 LGHNA, CDR2 YSLEER. Trimming shortened V by 0 bases and J by 0 bases, and 11 bases separated the two germline ends. The CDR3 DNA sequence: TGCGCCAGCAGCCAAGATTCTCTGGGGGCGAACACCGGGGAGCTGTTTTTT. It is translated as CASSQDSLGANTGELFF.

The chain carries TRBV7-2 and TRBJ1-6; D not certain. The V gene lost 0 bases and the J gene lost 9 bases, with 15 bases spanning the gap. CDR3 size: 16 residues. The germline CDR1 and CDR2 sequences are SGHTA and FQGNSA. The CDR3 sequence: CASSLARRGLISPLHF. In DNA form, the CDR3 reads TGTGCCAGCAGCTTAGCCCGCCGGGGTCTAATTTCACCCCTCCACTTT. Full variable domain (remainder filled in from reference TRBV7-2 and TRBJ1-6): GAGVSQSPSNKVTEKGKDVELRCDPISGHTALYWYRQSLGQGLEFLIYFQGNSAPDKSGLPSDRFSAERTGGSVSTLTIQRTQQEDSAVYLCASSLARRGLISPLHFGNGTRLTVT.

This clonotype was picked up a small number of times. The chain joins TRBV9 to TRBJ2-1; tentatively, D is TRBD1 or TRBD2 (5 bases each). Germline CDR1 reads SGDLS; CDR2 reads YYNGEE. The CDR3 runs 16 residues. V shed 6 bases and J shed 8 bases, with 24 bases lying between them. The CDR3 here is CASTAKPGSVRDEQFF. The CDR3 DNA reads TGTGCCAGCACCGCTAAACCAGGGAGCGTTCGGGATGAGCAGTTCTTC. Combining the CDR3 with reference TRBV9 and TRBJ2-1 gives the whole variable domain DSGVTQTPKHLITATGQRVTLRCSPRSGDLSVYWYQQSLDQGLQFLIQYYNGEERAKGNILERFSAQQFPDLHSELNLSSLELGDSALYFCASTAKPGSVRDEQFFGPGTRLTVL.